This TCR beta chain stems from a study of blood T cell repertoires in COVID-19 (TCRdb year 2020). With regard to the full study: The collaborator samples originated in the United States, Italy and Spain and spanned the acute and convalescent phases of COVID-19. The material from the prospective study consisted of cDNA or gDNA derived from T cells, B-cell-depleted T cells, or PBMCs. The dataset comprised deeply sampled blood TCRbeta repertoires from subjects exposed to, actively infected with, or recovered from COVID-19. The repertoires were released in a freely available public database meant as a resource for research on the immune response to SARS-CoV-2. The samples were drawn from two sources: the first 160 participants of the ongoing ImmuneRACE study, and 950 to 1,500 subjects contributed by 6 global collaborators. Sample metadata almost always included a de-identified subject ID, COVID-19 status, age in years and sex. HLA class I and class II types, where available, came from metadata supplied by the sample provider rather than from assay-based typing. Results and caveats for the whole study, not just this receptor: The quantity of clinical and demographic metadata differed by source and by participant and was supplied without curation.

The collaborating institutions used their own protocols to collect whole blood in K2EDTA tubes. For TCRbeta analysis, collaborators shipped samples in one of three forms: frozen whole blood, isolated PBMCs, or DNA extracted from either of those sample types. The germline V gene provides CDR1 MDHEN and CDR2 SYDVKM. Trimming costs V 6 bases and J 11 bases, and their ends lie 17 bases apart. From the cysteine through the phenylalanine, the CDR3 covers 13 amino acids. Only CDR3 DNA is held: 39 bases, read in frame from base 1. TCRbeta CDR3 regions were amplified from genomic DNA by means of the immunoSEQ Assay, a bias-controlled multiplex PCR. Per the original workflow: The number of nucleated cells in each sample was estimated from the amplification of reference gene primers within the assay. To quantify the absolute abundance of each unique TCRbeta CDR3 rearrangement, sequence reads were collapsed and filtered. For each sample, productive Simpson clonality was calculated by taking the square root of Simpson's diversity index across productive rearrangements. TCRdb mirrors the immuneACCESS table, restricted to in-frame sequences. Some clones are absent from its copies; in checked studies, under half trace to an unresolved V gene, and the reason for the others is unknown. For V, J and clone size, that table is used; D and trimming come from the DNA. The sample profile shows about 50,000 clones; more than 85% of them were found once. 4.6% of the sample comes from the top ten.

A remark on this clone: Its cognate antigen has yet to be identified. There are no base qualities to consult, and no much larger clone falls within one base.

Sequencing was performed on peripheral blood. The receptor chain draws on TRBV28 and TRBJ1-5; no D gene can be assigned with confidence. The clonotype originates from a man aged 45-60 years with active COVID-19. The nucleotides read TGTGCCAGCAGGACTACCACGGGTAGGGCCCAGCATTTT. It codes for CASRTTTGRAQHF.